This is a list of T cell receptor beta chains from one sample in a study of blood T cells in healthy people across ages. TCRdb analysed the 5' RACE reads with MiXCR anew, one entry per CDR3 protein. The sample includes 800,000 to 950,000 distinct CDR3 sequences, about 29% of them seen just once. The sample was also reused in another study, on T cells of mothers and their children.

Sequencing input: blood. The receptor source for this set is a woman in her 40s in good health. Both conserved end residues are part of each CDR3. Each record gives: V gene, J gene, clone size, D gene, CDR3 protein, CDR3 DNA. D genes are given only for firm matches. Clone size is shown for a subset of rows, as once, few, many or a class of expanded clone.

>TRBV28|TRBJ1-1|NA|TRBD1
CASSAAGTVNTEAFF
TGTGCCAGCAGCGCCGCAGGGACAGTGAACACTGAAGCTTTCTTT
>TRBV28|TRBJ2-3|NA|NA
CASSLFPGTRTDTQYF
TGTGCCAGCAGTTTATTCCCAGGCACCCGCACAGATACGCAGTATTTT
>TRBV7-2|TRBJ1-2|NA|NA
CASSLRALVGYGYTF
TGTGCCAGCAGCTTAAGGGCGCTGGTAGGCTATGGCTACACCTTC
>TRBV3-1|TRBJ2-3|few|TRBD2
CASSQDMRGFGTDTQYF
TGTGCCAGCAGCCAAGATATGCGGGGGTTTGGCACAGATACGCAGTATTTT
>TRBV7-2|TRBJ2-1|NA|NA
CASSLKGGGSEQFF
TGTGCCAGCAGCTTAAAAGGGGGGGGTAGTGAGCAGTTCTTC
>TRBV20-1|TRBJ2-3|few|TRBD2
CSATGLAGGKDTQYF
TGCAGTGCCACGGGACTAGCGGGGGGGAAAGATACGCAGTATTTT
>TRBV12-3/TRBV12-4|TRBJ1-2|many|NA
CASTLSGRQDYGYTF
TGTGCCAGCACCTTATCAGGACGGCAGGATTATGGCTACACCTTC
>TRBV7-9|TRBJ2-1|NA|NA
CASSFPWGSNEQFF
TGTGCCAGCAGCTTCCCTTGGGGGTCCAATGAGCAGTTCTTC
>TRBV7-3|TRBJ2-1|many|TRBD1
CASSSATGGESSNEQFF
TGTGCCAGCAGCTCGGCTACAGGGGGCGAGTCAAGCAATGAGCAGTTCTTC
>TRBV30|TRBJ2-5|few|NA
CAWSLYGETQYF
TGTGCCTGGAGCCTTTATGGGGAGACCCAGTACTTC
>TRBV28|TRBJ1-1|NA|NA
CASSLYRRTEAFF
TGTGCCAGCAGTTTATACAGGCGCACTGAAGCTTTCTTT
>TRBV18|TRBJ1-2|NA|NA
CASSPSSQDPNYGYTF
TGTGCCAGCTCACCAAGTTCCCAGGACCCTAACTATGGCTACACCTTC
>TRBV20-1|TRBJ2-7|NA|TRBD2
CSAWTSGRNEQYF
TGCAGTGCCTGGACTAGCGGGAGGAATGAGCAGTACTTC
>TRBV12-3/TRBV12-4|TRBJ1-1|NA|NA
CASTVTGNTEAFF
TGTGCCAGCACCGTGACAGGGAACACTGAAGCTTTCTTT
>TRBV20-1|TRBJ2-1|once|TRBD2
CSARVAGGLSSYNEQFF
TGCAGTGCTAGGGTAGCGGGGGGGCTCAGCTCCTACAATGAGCAGTTCTTC